A selection of T cell receptor beta chains follows, all from one sample in a study of CD8+CD57+ T cells in acquired aplastic anemia. TCRdb analysed the reads with MiXCR anew, one entry per CDR3 protein. The repertoire holds 200,000 or so distinct CDR3 sequences, about 64% seen once, with 40% to 55% in the top ten. Material for sequencing was sorted CD4+, CD8+, or CD8+CD57+ T cells (not recorded which) from PBMCs. The receptor source for this set is a human donor with severe aplastic anemia or a healthy control (not recorded which). Both conserved end residues are trimmed from each CDR3. Rows may omit the clone size; those that give it use once, few, many or a size class.

clone_size v_call cdr3_aa
few TRBV15 ATSRGRDNSYEQY
- TRBV20-1 SAWDSTGNTIY
once TRBV12-3/TRBV12-4 ASSLAPSNEKLF
- TRBV20-1 SAVHGTSNEQF
- TRBV7-2 ASSLEGAGYTDTQY
- TRBV20-1 SARVLSDTEAF
- TRBV5-5 ASRQGTVTGELF
- TRBV20-1 SASGDRGTGELF
once TRBV7-6 ASSQGDMALNEQF
- TRBV4-2 ASSQTGTSGGTDTQY
- TRBV11-2 ASSYGGQYSEAF
few TRBV20-1 SASGLHEQY
- TRBV19 ASSMMTGVNQPQH
few TRBV27 ASSLMPSTDTQY
- TRBV7-2 ASSYGQGAYNSPLH
few TRBV19 ASTKQGPNTGELF
many TRBV5-8 ASSLGGPEQY
- TRBV19 ASSSPKGTTNTEAF
few TRBV2 ASSEGVGLAGDEQY
- TRBV19 ASSFWEGPTDTQY
- TRBV20-1 SPRAGSGYGYT
many TRBV7-9 ASSLRDRGVTNEKLF
many TRBV4-2 ASSQGTSGPEETQY
- TRBV29-1 SVQLGLIDTQY
- TRBV15 ATSRDPLSNQPQH
- TRBV10-3 ATRRRASTDTQY
few TRBV7-2 ASSFTDSLREQY
- TRBV20-1 SARDYTRDRLMTSYEQY
- TRBV5-1 ASSLDSNGGELF
- TRBV15 ATSRVGEGSSPLH
- TRBV3-1 ASSQDLAGCNEQF
once TRBV6-6 ASSYGRDHNQPQH
- TRBV20-1 SAGDRGLETQY
- TRBV19 ASRSGLQPQH
- TRBV7-2 ASSQDDFQGARYEQY
- TRBV5-1 ASRQGRSSYEQY
- TRBV7-8 ASKQGSGYEQY
- TRBV10-1 ASSESAGDSSYEQY
- TRBV11-2 ASSLNEQF
few TRBV9 ASSATGNYEQY
- TRBV20-1 SAPVGNTIY
- TRBV19 ASSIVGGPEYEQY